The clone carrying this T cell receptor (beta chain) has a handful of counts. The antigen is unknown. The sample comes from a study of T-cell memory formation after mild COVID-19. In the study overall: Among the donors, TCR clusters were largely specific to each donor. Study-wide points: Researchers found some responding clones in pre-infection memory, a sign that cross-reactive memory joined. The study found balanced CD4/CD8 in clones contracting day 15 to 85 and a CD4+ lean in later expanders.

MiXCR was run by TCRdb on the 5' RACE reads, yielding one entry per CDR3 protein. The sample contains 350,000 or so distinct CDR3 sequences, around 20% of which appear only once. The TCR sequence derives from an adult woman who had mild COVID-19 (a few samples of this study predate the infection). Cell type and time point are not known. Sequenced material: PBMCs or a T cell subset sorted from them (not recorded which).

The DNA of the CDR3 is TGTGCCACCAGCAGGGACAGGGTCAGCTATGGCTACACCTTC. This translates into CATSRDRVSYGYTF. The J gene is TRBJ1-2, the V gene TRBV15, with 8 bases fitting TRBD1. Germline V gives CDR1 LNHNV, CDR2 YYDKDF (reference sequence). The CDR3 is made up of 14 amino acids. Trimming at V came to 3 bases and at J to 4 bases, leaving 4 bases not matched to a gene. The full variable domain, in which reference TRBV15 and TRBJ1-2 provide the parts outside the CDR3, is DAMVIQNPRYQVTQFGKPVTLSCSQTLNHNVMYWYQQKSSQAPKLLFHYYDKDFNNEADTPDNFQSRRPNTSFCFLDIRSPGLGDTAMYLCATSRDRVSYGYTFGSGTRLTVV.